The TCR beta chain under discussion was sequenced for a study of blood T cell repertoires in COVID-19. The wider study: Collection of acute and convalescent COVID-19 samples took place in the United States, Italy and Spain. T cells, B-cell-depleted T cells, or PBMCs provided the cDNA or gDNA that served as material.

Germline-derived CDR1 and CDR2 are MNHEY and SVGAGI. Trimming shortened V by 10 bases and J by 5 bases, and 18 bases separated the two germline ends. The CDR3 extends over 14 amino acids. In the study's own analysis: Amplified reference gene primers provided the basis for estimating nucleated cell counts. The assay was immunoSEQ multiplex PCR, and TCRdb's table has in-frame clones only and misses some. The DNA gave D and trimming, while V, J and clone size come from that table. There are about 140,000 clones in the sample; over 65% occur only once, and 4.5% lies in the top ten. This sequence joins TRBV6-5 and TRBJ1-5, with D tentatively TRBD1 (6 bases). This TCR was recovered from a woman older than 75 with active or convalescent COVID-19. Sequenced sample: peripheral blood. The CDR3 nucleotides read TGTGCCACCCTAGGGGGGAGGGCTGATCAGCCCCAGCATTTT. Protein sequence: CATLGGRADQPQHF.